Each of the 15 T cell receptor beta chains below was sequenced from the same sample in a study of graft-versus-host responses after intestinal transplantation. These TCRs are of unknown antigen specificity. Only in-frame clones appear in the TCRdb table, and some are missing; sequencing was by immunoSEQ multiplex PCR. The sample holds about 120,000 clones, 85% to 95% seen once. This specimen was unstimulated CD8+ T cells sorted from spleen or lymph node cells, taken before intestinal transplant. These receptors came from a human donor who received an intestinal transplant.

The rearrangement links TRBV11-2 to TRBJ1-1, with D hard to call. Germline assignment: CDR1 SGHAT and CDR2 FQNNGV. The CDR3 loop spans 11 amino acids. Trimming took off 3 bases at V and 8 bases at J, with 7 bases between the two ends. This CDR3 is CASSLSREAFF. CDR3 nucleotide sequence: TGTGCCAGCAGCTTGTCCAGGGAAGCTTTCTTT.

Comment on this clone: This specimen includes other DNA sequences encoding the same CDR3. This chain uses TRBV27 with TRBJ1-5; no firm D call. CDR3 size: 13 residues. Germline V gives CDR1 MNHEY, CDR2 SMNVEV (reference sequence). Trimming removed 2 bases at V and 4 bases at J, with 6 bases between. The CDR3 loop is CASSLTGNQPQHF. CDR3 nucleotide sequence: TGTGCCAGCAGTTTAACGGGGAATCAGCCCCAGCATTTT.

J is TRBJ2-3 and V is TRBV2; D uncertain. V was clipped by 5 bases and J by 4 bases, with 10 bases between them. The germline V gene encodes CDR1 SNHLY and CDR2 FYNNEI. The CDR3 contains 13 residues. CDR3 residues: CASSSARADTQYF. The CDR3, as DNA: TGTGCCAGCAGTTCCGCTCGGGCAGATACGCAGTATTTT.

The chain has TRBV29-1 and TRBJ2-7; D is undetermined. Trimming stripped 0 bases from V and 7 bases from J, with 7 bases between. The CDR3 runs to 11 residues. CDR1 and CDR2 from the germline V gene are SQVTM and ANQGSEA. CDR3 coding DNA: TGCAGCGTTGAAGACCCTGTGGAGCAGTACTTC. Translating gives CSVEDPVEQYF.

The rearrangement uses TRBV4-1 and TRBJ2-1; D is unclear. Germline lookup yields CDR1 MGHRA and CDR2 YSYEKL. This CDR3 has 13 amino acids. V shed 3 bases and J shed 8 bases, with 11 bases lying between them. CDR3 sequence reads: CASSQLVRDEQFF. CDR3 DNA sequence: TGCGCCAGCAGCCAGCTCGTCCGTGATGAGCAGTTCTTC.

The chain carries TRBV15 and TRBJ2-7; tentative D call: TRBD1 (5 bases). In germline, CDR1 is LNHNV, CDR2 YYDKDF (reference sequence). Trimming shortened V by 3 bases and J by 2 bases, and 11 bases separated the two germline ends. This CDR3 has 14 amino acids. CDR3 coding DNA: TGTGCCACCAGCAGGCGTCAGGGTGCCTACGAGCAGTACTTC. It encodes CATSRRQGAYEQYF. The variable domain in full, completed from reference TRBV15 and TRBJ2-7, reads DAMVIQNPRYQVTQFGKPVTLSCSQTLNHNVMYWYQQKSSQAPKLLFHYYDKDFNNEADTPDNFQSRRPNTSFCFLDIRSPGLGDTAMYLCATSRRQGAYEQYFGPGTRLTVT.

The chain is built from TRBV5-1 and TRBJ1-1; 9 positions match TRBD1. The ends lost 2 bases at V and 5 bases at J; junction bases unmatched: 7. Germline CDR1 and CDR2: SGHRS and YFSETQ. This CDR3 is built from 15 residues. The CDR3 here is CASSLPDRGGTEAFF. The CDR3 DNA is TGCGCCAGCAGCTTACCGGACAGGGGAGGGACTGAAGCTTTCTTT.

J is TRBJ2-3 and V is TRBV5-1; 7 bases are a match to TRBD1. CDR3 length: 14 amino acids. CDR1 is SGHRS and CDR2 is YFSETQ in the germline V gene. J gave up 3 bases and V 3 bases, and 4 bases lay outside the gene matches. CDR3: CASSSDRLTDTQYF. The CDR3 nucleotides read TGCGCCAGCAGCTCGGACAGGCTAACAGATACGCAGTATTTT.

The gene calls are TRBV5-6 and TRBJ2-7; D is undetermined. Germline V CDR1 and CDR2: SGHDT, YYEEEE. The V end lost 6 bases, the J end lost 3 bases, and 7 bases lay between the germline ends. CDR3 length: 11 residues. CDR3 in amino acids: CASTWGYEQYF. The CDR3 nucleotides are TGTGCCAGCACCTGGGGCTACGAGCAGTACTTC.

V and J are TRBV7-8 and TRBJ2-1; tentative D call: TRBD2 (6 bases). The CDR3 loop spans 16 amino acids. Trimming removed 3 bases from V and 5 bases from J, with 17 bases in between. Looked up from germline, CDR1 is SGHVS and CDR2 is FQNEAQ. The CDR3 reads CASSFRERLMNNEQFF. CDR3 DNA sequence: TGTGCCAGCAGCTTTCGGGAGCGGTTGATGAACAATGAGCAGTTCTTC.

The V gene is TRBV30, the J gene TRBJ1-4; D is unclear. This CDR3 is built from 13 residues. The V and J ends lost 0 bases and 5 bases respectively, with 7 bases between them. Germline CDR1 is GTSNPN and CDR2 is SVGIG (reference sequence). The CDR3 DNA reads TGTGCCTGGAGTGTATTCAGCAATGAAAAACTGTTTTTT. This encodes CAWSVFSNEKLFF. Variable domain in full (rest from reference TRBV30 and TRBJ1-4): SQTIHQWPATLVQPVGSPLSLECTVEGTSNPNLYWYRQAAGRGLQLLFYSVGIGQISSEVPQNLSASRPQDRQFILSSKKLLLSDSGFYLCAWSVFSNEKLFFGSGTQLSVL.

This chain uses TRBV6-5 with TRBJ2-1, with 13 bases aligning to TRBD2. The CDR3 is 15 residues long. Germline lookup yields CDR1 MNHEY and CDR2 SVGAGI. Germline trimming cut 6 bases from V and 6 bases from J; bases unmatched to any gene: 5. The CDR3 coding sequence is TGTGCCAGCAGCCCGGGACTAGCGGGAAGCAATGAGCAGTTCTTC. This codes for CASSPGLAGSNEQFF.

The J gene is TRBJ1-1, the V gene TRBV4-1, with unresolved D. Germline V gives CDR1 MGHRA, CDR2 YSYEKL. Trimming removed 4 bases from V and 1 base from J, with 13 bases in between. The CDR3 spans 15 residues. The CDR3 coding sequence is TGCGCCAGCAGCCCCGTATCCGTCGGGAACACTGAAGCTTTCTTT. Protein sequence: CASSPVSVGNTEAFF.

This sequence joins TRBV7-8 and TRBJ2-7, with 14 bases that match TRBD2. The V and J ends lost 5 bases and 5 bases, in that order; junction bases with no gene match: 17. This CDR3 region has 19 residues. Looked up from germline, CDR1 is SGHVS and CDR2 is FQNEAQ. The DNA of the CDR3 is TGTGCCAGCAGCCCCTTGGGGACCACGACTAGCGGGAGGGCCGACGAGCAGTACTTC. Its translation: CASSPLGTTTSGRADEQYF.

The V and J genes are TRBV15 and TRBJ2-7, with D hard to call. Per germline, CDR1 LNHNV and CDR2 YYDKDF (reference sequence). The V end lost 4 bases, the J end lost 0 bases, and 19 bases lay between the germline ends. This CDR3 contains 17 residues. In DNA form, the CDR3 reads TGTGCCACCAGCACACACGACTGGACGGTTAGCTCCTACGAGCAGTACTTC. Protein: CATSTHDWTVSSYEQYF. Full variable domain (rest looked up from reference TRBV15 and TRBJ2-7): DAMVIQNPRYQVTQFGKPVTLSCSQTLNHNVMYWYQQKSSQAPKLLFHYYDKDFNNEADTPDNFQSRRPNTSFCFLDIRSPGLGDTAMYLCATSTHDWTVSSYEQYFGPGTRLTVT.